Below, one TCR beta chain is given with its context. This clonotype appeared a few times. Its binding antigen is unknown. The sample holds no much larger clone one base away, and base qualities are not on file. In light of the paper, this sample's treatment or condition label describes: in vitro stimulation with specific CMV peptide epitopes to enrich CMV-specific T cells. This sample was included in a study of T cell repertoires in cytomegalovirus infection (dated by TCRdb to about 2019). About the full investigation: Recently identified HLA-C-restricted CMV epitopes, whose presentation resists viral immunomodulation, were targeted by peptide stimulations together with well-studied HLA-B-restricted epitopes. Because public TCR beta signatures pointed to carriage of CMV infection together with the matching HLA type, the HLA type of each donor mattered for the analysis. Overall results and qualifications from the work: In both this cohort and an independent roughly 350-donor cohort, the cumulative frequency of public TCR beta family members distinguished carriers of CMV infection plus the relevant HLA type. In the ex vivo response, HLA-C-restricted CMV-specific TCR beta clonotypes were dominant, and in two of eight donors the single most frequent clonotype came from this HLA-C-restricted group.

The CDR3 holds 15 amino acids from the cysteine to the phenylalanine. Of the read, only the CDR3 DNA is kept; its 45 bases are in frame from base 1. V is reduced by 3 bases and J by 1 base, leaving a spacing of 10 bases between them. For CDR1 and CDR2, the germline V gene (reference sequence) lists LNHDA and SQIVND. The listed sequencing device is Illumina HiSeq 1500. In-frame beta chains were kept once TCRdb had trimmed the public reads at Q25 with fastp and called clones with MiXCR. A single entry per CDR3 protein holds the most common genes and DNA from its merged rows. The sample records 700,000 to 950,000 distinct CDR3 sequences, over 25% of which are singletons. The biggest ten clones account for roughly an eighth of the sample.

The sequences come from cultured CD8+ T cells from PBMCs, collected from culture after CMV antigen stimulation. This receptor chain uses TRBV19 and TRBJ2-1, and perhaps TRBD1 as D gene, on 5 matching bases. The sequence was obtained from a human donor in good health (CMV status not recorded). Some clones in this sample may be carry-over from other donors' samples. The CDR3 loop reads CASSIEGVSYNEQFF. The nucleotide sequence is TGTGCCAGTAGTATCGAAGGGGTTTCCTACAATGAGCAGTTCTTC.